This T cell receptor beta chain was found in a study of OX40 agonist ivuxolimab in advanced cancers. Sequenced by immunoSEQ multiplex PCR; TCRdb stores in-frame clones only, minus some. The sample contains approximately 50,000 clones, roughly 85% of which appear only once. V gave up 6 bases and J gave up 4 bases, with 12 bases separating them. This CDR3 is built from 14 residues. CDR1 MNHEY and CDR2 SVGAGI come from the germline V gene. Findings of the study overall: Among patients with partial responses at 0.1-3.0 mg/kg, clonal expansion was among the lowest.

As concerns this clone: What it recognizes is unknown.

This specimen consisted of CD4+ or CD8+ T cells sorted from blood, obtained in a trial of the OX40 agonist ivuxolimab. The genes are TRBV6-5 and TRBJ2-2; a weak D match, TRBD1 (6 bases). This clonotype originated in an adult with an advanced solid tumor such as melanoma, head and neck, liver or kidney cancer. The CDR3 nucleotides read TGTGCCAGCAGGAACAGGGAAACCACCGGGGAGCTGTTTTTT. Amino acid sequence: CASRNRETTGELFF.